The clone carrying this TCR beta chain was seen repeatedly, ten times or more. What it recognizes is unknown. Using its own MiXCR run on the RT-PCR reads, TCRdb lists one record per CDR3 protein. The data contain fewer than 200,000 distinct CDR3 sequences, around 9.2% of them singletons. These data come from a study of response to subunit inactivated influenza vaccine. Trimming pared 2 bases from V and 2 bases from J, leaving 15 bases between. The CDR3 is 17 amino acids. The V gene's germline CDR1 is SGHVS and CDR2 FQNEAQ. Points from the study as a whole: Authors proposed each seasonal influenza vaccination draws in few new T cells.

The sample in question was non-naive T cells sorted from PBMCs, obtained on the day of vaccination. This chain joins TRBV7-8 and TRBJ2-2; no clear D gene. This TCR derives from a man aged 50 or older who received an inactivated influenza vaccine. The CDR3 DNA reads TGTGCCAGCAGCTTAAAGATAAGAACTATTAACACCGGGGAGCTGTTTTTT. This encodes CASSLKIRTINTGELFF.